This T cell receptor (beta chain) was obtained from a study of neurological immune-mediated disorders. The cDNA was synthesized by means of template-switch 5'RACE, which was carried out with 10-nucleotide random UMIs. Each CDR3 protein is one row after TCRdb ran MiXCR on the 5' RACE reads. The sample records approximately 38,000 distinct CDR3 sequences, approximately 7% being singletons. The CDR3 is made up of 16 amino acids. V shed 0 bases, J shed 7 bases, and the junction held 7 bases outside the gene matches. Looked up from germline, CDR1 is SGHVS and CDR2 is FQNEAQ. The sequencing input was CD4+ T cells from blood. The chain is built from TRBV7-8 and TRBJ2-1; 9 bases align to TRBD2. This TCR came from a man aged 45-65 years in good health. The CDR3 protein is CASSLASSGRRNEQFF. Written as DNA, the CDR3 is TGTGCCAGCAGCTTAGCGTCCAGCGGGAGGAGAAATGAGCAGTTCTTC.